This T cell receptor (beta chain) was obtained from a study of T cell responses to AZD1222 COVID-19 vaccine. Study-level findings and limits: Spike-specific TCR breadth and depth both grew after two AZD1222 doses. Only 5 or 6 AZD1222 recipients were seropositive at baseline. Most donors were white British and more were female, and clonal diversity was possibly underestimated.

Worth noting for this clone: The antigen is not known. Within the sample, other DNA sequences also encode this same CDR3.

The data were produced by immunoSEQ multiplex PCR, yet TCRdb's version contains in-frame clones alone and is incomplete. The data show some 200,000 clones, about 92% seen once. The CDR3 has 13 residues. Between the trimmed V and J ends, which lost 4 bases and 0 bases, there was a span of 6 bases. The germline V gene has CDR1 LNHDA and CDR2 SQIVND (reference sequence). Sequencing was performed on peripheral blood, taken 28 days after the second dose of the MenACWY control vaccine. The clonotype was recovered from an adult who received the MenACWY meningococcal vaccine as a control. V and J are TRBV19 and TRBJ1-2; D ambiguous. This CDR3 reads CASSTRTNYGYTF. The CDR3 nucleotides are TGTGCCAGTAGTACCAGGACTAACTATGGCTACACCTTC.